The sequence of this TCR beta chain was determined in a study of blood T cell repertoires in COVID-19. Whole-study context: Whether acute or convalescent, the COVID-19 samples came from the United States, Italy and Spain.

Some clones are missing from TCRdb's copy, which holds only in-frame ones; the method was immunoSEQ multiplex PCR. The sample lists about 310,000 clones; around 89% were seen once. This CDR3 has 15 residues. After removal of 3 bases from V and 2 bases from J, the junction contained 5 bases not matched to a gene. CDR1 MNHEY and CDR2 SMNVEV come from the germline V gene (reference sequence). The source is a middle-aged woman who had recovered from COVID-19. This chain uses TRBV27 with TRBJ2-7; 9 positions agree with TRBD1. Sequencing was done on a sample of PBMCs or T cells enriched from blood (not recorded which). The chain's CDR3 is CASSFATGGTYEQYF. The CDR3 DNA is TGTGCCAGCAGTTTCGCGACAGGGGGGACCTACGAGCAGTACTTC.